Following are 20 T cell receptor beta chains from one sample sequenced in a study of beta chain features in type 1 diabetes. The entirety of the isolated RNA underwent reverse transcription, so expressed TCRB transcripts were sequenced. Libraries were prepared by immunoSEQ multiplex PCR; TCRdb keeps only in-frame clonotypes and omits some of them. The sample includes around 320,000 clones, 12% to 15% seen only once; the top ten take 6.7%. Material: central memory CD4+ T cells from blood. These TCRs come from a man in his thirties or forties in good health.

The chain carries TRBV4-3 and TRBJ2-3; perhaps TRBD2 as D (6 bases). Germline assignment: CDR1 LGHNA and CDR2 YSLEER. V was shortened by 5 bases and J by 3 bases, with 15 bases between the two germline ends. The CDR3 totals 15 residues. As DNA, the CDR3 is TGCGCCAGCAGCGCCCAGGAGGGTCGGACAGATACGCAGTATTTT. This sequence encodes CASSAQEGRTDTQYF.

This clone was seen only a few times. The chain employs TRBV10-3 and TRBJ1-4; 9 bases match TRBD1. V shed 0 bases and J 6 bases; nucleotides not matched to a gene: 2. In germline, CDR1 is ENHRY, CDR2 SYGVKD. The CDR3 is made up of 15 amino acids. The CDR3 DNA reads TGTGCCATCAGTGAGTCGGACAGGGGATATGAAAAACTGTTTTTT. Translating it yields CAISESDRGYEKLFF.

V gene TRBV9 combines with J gene TRBJ1-2; D is unresolved. CDR1 is SGDLS, CDR2 YYNGEE, per germline. The germline V and J ends were trimmed by 4 bases and 7 bases, with 17 bases remaining between them. There are 14 residues in the CDR3. The CDR3 region is CASSPFRVEGGYTF. CDR3 coding DNA: TGTGCCAGCAGCCCTTTTAGGGTGGAGGGTGGCTACACCTTC.

The chain uses TRBV21-1 and TRBJ2-5; the D segment call TRBD2 is taken from the table without a DNA check. TRBV21-1 counts as a pseudogene. The CDR3 consists of 14 residues. CDR3 in DNA: TGTGCCAGCAGCCGGACTATCGAACAAGAGACCCAGTACTTC. It codes for CASSRTIEQETQYF.

This chain connects TRBV7-2 to TRBJ1-3, with D unclear. Germline lookup yields CDR1 SGHTA and CDR2 FQGNSA. The CDR3 extends over 14 amino acids. V lost 6 bases to trimming and J lost 2 bases, with 11 bases between them. The CDR3 region has the DNA TGTGCCAGCAGTTTGGATGGAACTGGAAACACCATATATTTT. Amino acid sequence: CASSLDGTGNTIYF.

The chain carries TRBV7-9 and TRBJ1-3; tentatively, D is TRBD1 (5 bases). Germline V lookup: CDR1 SEHNR, CDR2 FQNEAQ (reference sequence). The CDR3 contains 16 residues. Between the trimmed V and J ends, which lost 4 bases and 0 bases, there was a span of 13 bases. CDR3 in DNA: TGTGCCAGCAGCTCGACAGTTAAGAGCTCTGGAAACACCATATATTTT. It specifies CASSSTVKSSGNTIYF.

This clone was counted many times. The chain joins TRBV28 to TRBJ2-1, with D perhaps matching TRBD2 (6 bases). CDR3 length: 14 amino acids. V gave up 8 bases and J gave up 5 bases, with 16 bases separating them. Germline V lookup: CDR1 MDHEN, CDR2 SYDVKM. DNA of the CDR3: TGTGCCAGCCGTAAGCTCGCGGGAAACAATGAGCAGTTCTTC. It specifies CASRKLAGNNEQFF.

This clone showed up just a few times. The DNA for the CDR3 is TGCAGCGTTGTTGTAGCGGGGGGCTCCACAGATACGCAGTATTTT. As protein: CSVVVAGGSTDTQYF. The V and J genes are TRBV29-1 and TRBJ2-3; TRBD2 agrees at 10 bases. This CDR3 spans 15 amino acids. CDR1 SQVTM and CDR2 ANQGSEA come from the germline V gene. The J segment lost 2 bases and the V segment lost 4 bases, leaving 6 bases of the junction unmatched.

This chain connects TRBV27 to TRBJ1-4, with 9 bases fitting TRBD1. This CDR3 has 14 amino acids. The germline V gene has CDR1 MNHEY and CDR2 SMNVEV (reference sequence). The ends lost 6 bases at V and 7 bases at J; junction bases unmatched: 6. The CDR3 sequence is CASRKTGGSEKLFF. CDR3 nucleotide sequence: TGTGCCAGCAGAAAGACAGGGGGAAGTGAAAAACTGTTTTTT. Combining the CDR3 with reference TRBV27 and TRBJ1-4 gives the whole variable domain EAQVTQNPRYLITVTGKKLTVTCSQNMNHEYMSWYRQDPGLGLRQIYYSMNVEVTDKGDVPEGYKVSRKEKRNFPLILESPSPNQTSLYFCASRKTGGSEKLFFGSGTQLSVL.

On this clone: Compared with germline, one end of the junction differs, possibly owing to a read error. The chain uses TRBV28 and TRBJ2-1, with 8 bases matching TRBD2. The CDR3 consists of 14 residues. CDR1 MDHEN and CDR2 SYDVKM come from the germline V gene. The CDR3 region is CTSGRAGVLDEQFF. Here the CDR3 DNA reads TGTACCAGCGGACGAGCGGGAGTCCTCGATGAGCAGTTCTTC. Variable domain in full (rest from reference TRBV28 and TRBJ2-1): DVKVTQSSRYLVKRTGEKVFLECVQDMDHENMFWYRQDPGLGLRLIYFSYDVKMKEKGDIPEGYSVSREKKERFSLILESASTNQTSMYLCTSGRAGVLDEQFFGPGTRLTVL.

This clone was seen a few times. The chain joins TRBV10-1 to TRBJ1-1; D unclear. Germline loops: CDR1 WNHNN, CDR2 SYGVQD (reference sequence). Trimming shortened V by 0 bases and J by 5 bases, and 10 bases separated the two germline ends. The CDR3 length is 14 residues. CDR3 bases: TGCGCCAGCAGTGAGTCAAGGGTGTCGACTGAAGCTTTCTTT. The encoded protein is CASSESRVSTEAFF.

This chain uses TRBV7-2 with TRBJ2-3; 7 nucleotides line up with TRBD2. The ends lost 5 bases at V and 6 bases at J; junction bases unmatched: 17. CDR3 length: 17 residues. Germline-derived CDR1 and CDR2 are SGHTA and FQGNSA. DNA of the CDR3: TGTGCCAGCAGCCCGAGGTTGGGCGGGAGAGACGACGATACGCAGTATTTT. This sequence encodes CASSPRLGGRDDDTQYF.

This sequence joins TRBV6-6 and TRBJ1-1; maybe TRBD1 (5 bases). The CDR3 runs 15 residues. Trimming stripped 6 bases from V and 1 base from J, with 15 bases between. Germline values: CDR1 MNHNY, CDR2 SVGAGI (reference sequence). Here the CDR3 DNA reads TGTGCCAGCAGGGGACTCGGGGCGGGGAACACTGAAGCTTTCTTT. Translating it yields CASRGLGAGNTEAFF.

This sequence joins TRBV6-1 and TRBJ2-3; D is unresolved. The CDR3 is made up of 14 amino acids. Germline V gene sequence: CDR1 MNHNS, CDR2 SASEGT. Trimming removed 3 bases from V and 5 bases from J, with 12 bases in between. The CDR3 DNA sequence: TGTGCCAGCAGTGACTCCCCAGCAGGAGATACGCAGTATTTT. Its translation: CASSDSPAGDTQYF.

This clone was detected only a few times. This chain uses TRBV7-2 with TRBJ2-2, with 12 bases lining up with TRBD1. The length of the CDR3 is 17 residues. Germline V gene sequence: CDR1 SGHTA, CDR2 FQGNSA. After removal of 5 bases from V and 7 bases from J, the junction contained 11 bases not matched to a gene. The CDR3 is CASSLPAGQGAGGELFF. The DNA of the CDR3 is TGTGCCAGCAGCCTACCGGCGGGACAGGGGGCTGGCGGGGAGCTGTTTTTT.

This clone turned up a few times. The chain joins TRBV7-8 to TRBJ2-2, with 8 bases identical to TRBD2. V lost 5 bases, J lost 5 bases, and 4 bases stayed unmatched. Germline values: CDR1 SGHVS, CDR2 FQNEAQ. The CDR3 sequence is 14 residues long. CDR3 nucleotide sequence: TGTGCCAGCAGCCCGGGGGGGGCGACCGGGGAGCTGTTTTTT. Translating it yields CASSPGGATGELFF.

V is TRBV27 and J is TRBJ1-2, with no clear D. CDR3 length: 12 amino acids. The V gene lost 2 bases and the J gene lost 9 bases, with 10 bases spanning the gap. Germline V gene sequence: CDR1 MNHEY, CDR2 SMNVEV (reference sequence). CDR3 sequence (DNA): TGTGCCAGCAGTTTAGAAGGGTTGCGCTACACCTTC. It yields the protein CASSLEGLRYTF.

This clone has just a few counts. This chain uses TRBV7-2 with TRBJ2-3; 10 bases agree with TRBD2. The V segment lost 5 bases and the J segment 1 base; nucleotides outside the gene matches: 6. Germline V gene lookup returns CDR1 SGHTA and CDR2 FQGNSA. The CDR3 contains 16 residues. The CDR3 sequence: CASSPRGLAGTDTQYF. DNA of the CDR3: TGTGCCAGCAGCCCCAGAGGACTAGCGGGCACAGATACGCAGTATTTT.

This sequence joins TRBV5-8 and TRBJ2-5, with TRBD1 identical over 11 bases. CDR1 SGHTS and CDR2 YDEGEE come from the germline V gene. The length of the CDR3 is 15 residues. V lost 3 bases to trimming and J lost 4 bases; unmatched junction nucleotides: 5. The CDR3 protein is CASSSGQGVIETQYF. Here the CDR3 DNA reads TGTGCCAGCAGCTCGGGACAGGGGGTCATAGAGACCCAGTACTTC.

This clone came up many times. The chain combines TRBV12-5 with TRBJ2-1; 7 bases match TRBD1. Germline values: CDR1 LGHNT, CDR2 FRNRAP. The CDR3 consists of 12 residues. V shed 3 bases, J shed 12 bases, and the junction held 5 bases outside the gene matches. The CDR3 reads CASGLDGTVQFF. The DNA of the CDR3 is TGTGCTAGTGGTTTAGATGGGACAGTGCAGTTCTTC. Full variable domain (missing parts from reference TRBV12-5 and TRBJ2-1): DARVTQTPRHKVTEMGQEVTMRCQPILGHNTVFWYRQTMMQGLELLAYFRNRAPLDDSGMPKDRFSAEMPDATLATLKIQPSEPRDSAVYFCASGLDGTVQFFGPGTRLTVL.